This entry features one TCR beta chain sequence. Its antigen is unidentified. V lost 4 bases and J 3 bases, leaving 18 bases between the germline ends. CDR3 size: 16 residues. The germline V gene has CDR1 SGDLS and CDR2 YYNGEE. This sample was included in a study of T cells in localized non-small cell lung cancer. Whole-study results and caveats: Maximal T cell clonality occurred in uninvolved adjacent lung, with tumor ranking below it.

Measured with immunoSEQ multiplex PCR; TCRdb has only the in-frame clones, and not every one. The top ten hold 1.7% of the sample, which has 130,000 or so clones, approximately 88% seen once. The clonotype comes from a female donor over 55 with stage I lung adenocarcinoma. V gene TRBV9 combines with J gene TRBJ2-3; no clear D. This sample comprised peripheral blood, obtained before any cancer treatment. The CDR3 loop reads CASSPHISPGTDTQYF. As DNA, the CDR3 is TGTGCCAGCAGCCCTCATATCAGCCCAGGTACAGATACGCAGTATTTT.